This TCR beta chain was found in a study of shared clonotypes between healthy human individuals. Study outcomes and limitations: A small donor pool kept down the genetic and exposure-history diversity that was represented.

Sequencing used immunoSEQ multiplex PCR; TCRdb keeps in-frame clones, though not all of them. The data contain fewer than 650,000 clones, less than 80% of them singletons. A remark on this clone: Its antigen remains unidentified.

This receptor was identified in a woman aged 40 to 50 in good health. Some clones in this sample may be carry-over from other donors' samples. Sample: PBMCs.

DNA for the CDR3: TGCGCCAGCAGCCATCTTGTCTCGTACGAGCAGTACTTC. Translation: CASSHLVSYEQYF. The chain is built from TRBV4-1 and TRBJ2-7; no clear D. The CDR3 runs to 13 residues. The germline V gene has CDR1 MGHRA and CDR2 YSYEKL. Trimming shortened V by 3 bases and J by 4 bases, and 10 bases separated the two germline ends.